This is a list of T cell receptor beta chains from one sample in a study of vaccination and CD4 T cells after COVID-19. One entry per CDR3 protein, called by TCRdb with MiXCR from the PCR reads. The sample lists about 21,000 distinct CDR3 sequences, roughly 60% seen once, with more than 0.95% in the top ten. Specimen: CD4+ T cells from blood, collected after SARS-CoV-2 vaccination. These TCRs come from a human donor who had recovered from COVID-19. The CDR3 runs from the conserved cysteine through the conserved F or W. The D gene is left open where the match is weak. Where a row states a size, it is once, few, many or the class of an expanded clone; other rows omit it.

len: 14
d_gene: NA
j_gene: TRBJ1-2
v_gene: TRBV27
abundance: few
CDR3nt: TGTGCCAGCAGTCCCCACGGTGGTCTTGTTGGCTACACCTTC
CDR3aa: CASSPHGGLVGYTF

len: 18
d_gene: TRBD2
j_gene: TRBJ2-1
v_gene: TRBV20-1
abundance: NA
CDR3nt: TGCAGTGCTAGAGATCCCGCCGTTAGCGGGACGGGTTACAATGAGCAGTTCTTC
CDR3aa: CSARDPAVSGTGYNEQFF

len: 13
d_gene: NA
j_gene: TRBJ2-1
v_gene: TRBV7-8
abundance: NA
CDR3nt: TGTGCCAGCAGCTTAGTACGGGTCCATGAGCAGTTCTTC
CDR3aa: CASSLVRVHEQFF

len: 14
d_gene: NA
j_gene: TRBJ2-1
v_gene: TRBV2
abundance: NA
CDR3nt: TGTGCCAGCAGTGGGGGGTTTTCCTACAATGAGCAGTTCTTC
CDR3aa: CASSGGFSYNEQFF

len: 13
d_gene: NA
j_gene: TRBJ2-7
v_gene: TRBV6-1
abundance: once
CDR3nt: TGTGCCAGCGGCGGGCGGGACGCCTACGAGCAGTACTTC
CDR3aa: CASGGRDAYEQYF

len: 14
d_gene: TRBD2
j_gene: TRBJ2-5
v_gene: TRBV7-8
abundance: NA
CDR3nt: TGTGCCAGCAGCTCTACTAGCGGGAGGAAGACCCAGTACTTC
CDR3aa: CASSSTSGRKTQYF

len: 14
d_gene: NA
j_gene: TRBJ1-5
v_gene: TRBV20-1
abundance: NA
CDR3nt: TGCAGTGCCCCAGACAGGTCGACTAATCAGCCCCAGCATTTT
CDR3aa: CSAPDRSTNQPQHF

len: 15
d_gene: NA
j_gene: TRBJ2-7
v_gene: TRBV6-5
abundance: NA
CDR3nt: NA
CDR3aa: CASSSSTSGRLKQYF

len: 16
d_gene: NA
j_gene: TRBJ1-5
v_gene: TRBV6-1
abundance: NA
CDR3nt: TGTGCCAGCCTAAGTGGGGCGGGGGCCCCCGATCAGCCCCAGCATTTT
CDR3aa: CASLSGAGAPDQPQHF

len: 12
d_gene: TRBD2
j_gene: TRBJ2-1
v_gene: TRBV20-1
abundance: once
CDR3nt: TGCAGTGCTAGGACTAGCCCCAATGAGCAGTTCTTC
CDR3aa: CSARTSPNEQFF

len: 12
d_gene: TRBD1
j_gene: TRBJ2-7
v_gene: TRBV2
abundance: NA
CDR3nt: TGTGCCAGCAGCCGGGGACAGAGTGAGCAGTACTTC
CDR3aa: CASSRGQSEQYF

len: 15
d_gene: NA
j_gene: TRBJ1-1
v_gene: TRBV27
abundance: few
CDR3nt: TGTGCCAGCAGTCGTATGGACATTTCGAACACTGAAGCTTTCTTT
CDR3aa: CASSRMDISNTEAFF

len: 13
d_gene: NA
j_gene: TRBJ2-3
v_gene: TRBV10-3
abundance: once
CDR3nt: TGTGCCATCAGTGGGCCTAGCACAGATACGCAGTATTTT
CDR3aa: CAISGPSTDTQYF

len: 15
d_gene: NA
j_gene: TRBJ2-7
v_gene: TRBV18
abundance: once
CDR3nt: TGTGCCAGCTCACCCCAGCAAGCAATTGACTACGAGCAGTACTTC
CDR3aa: CASSPQQAIDYEQYF

len: 16
d_gene: TRBD2
j_gene: TRBJ2-3
v_gene: TRBV7-2
abundance: NA
CDR3nt: TGTGCCAGCAGCTCACTAGCGGGAGGGTTTGTAGATACGCAGTATTTT
CDR3aa: CASSSLAGGFVDTQYF

len: 12
d_gene: NA
j_gene: TRBJ2-1
v_gene: TRBV20-1
abundance: NA
CDR3nt: TGCAGTGCTAGCAGGCAGGGCAATGAGCAGTTCTTC
CDR3aa: CSASRQGNEQFF

len: 14
d_gene: TRBD2
j_gene: TRBJ2-2
v_gene: TRBV10-1
abundance: NA
CDR3nt: TGCGCCAGCAGTGTGAGCGGGAGGACCGGGGAGCTGTTTTTT
CDR3aa: CASSVSGRTGELFF

len: 12
d_gene: TRBD1
j_gene: TRBJ1-2
v_gene: TRBV5-4
abundance: NA
CDR3nt: TGTGCCAGCAGGGGGGACAGGGCTGGCTACACCTTC
CDR3aa: CASRGDRAGYTF

len: 16
d_gene: TRBD2
j_gene: TRBJ2-2
v_gene: TRBV28
abundance: NA
CDR3nt: TGTGCCAGCAGTTTCGAAGTAGCGGGAGTGTCCGGGGAGCTGTTTTTT
CDR3aa: CASSFEVAGVSGELFF

len: 14
d_gene: NA
j_gene: TRBJ2-3
v_gene: TRBV28
abundance: NA
CDR3nt: TGTGCCAGCAGGCGGACTCGTGTCACAGATACGCAGTATTTT
CDR3aa: CASRRTRVTDTQYF

len: 14
d_gene: NA
j_gene: TRBJ2-3
v_gene: TRBV6-1
abundance: few
CDR3nt: TGTGCCAGCAGTGATATCTGGGAACGAGATACGCAGTATTTT
CDR3aa: CASSDIWERDTQYF

len: 15
d_gene: TRBD1
j_gene: TRBJ2-7
v_gene: TRBV20-1
abundance: once
CDR3nt: TGCAGTGCTAGTACCGGACAGGAAATCTCCTACGAGCAGTACTTC
CDR3aa: CSASTGQEISYEQYF

len: 12
d_gene: NA
j_gene: TRBJ2-7
v_gene: TRBV20-1
abundance: NA
CDR3nt: TGCAGTGCTAGGTCTCCCAGCTACGAGCAGTACTTC
CDR3aa: CSARSPSYEQYF

len: 12
d_gene: NA
j_gene: TRBJ1-5
v_gene: TRBV5-4
abundance: few
CDR3nt: TGTGCCAGCAGCTTATTAGGTGAGCCCCAGCATTTT
CDR3aa: CASSLLGEPQHF

len: 14
d_gene: NA
j_gene: TRBJ2-1
v_gene: TRBV7-2
abundance: once
CDR3nt: TGTGCCAGCAGCCCCCGGGGCAGCGCGCATGAGCAGTTCTTC
CDR3aa: CASSPRGSAHEQFF

len: 15
d_gene: NA
j_gene: TRBJ2-1
v_gene: TRBV6-5
abundance: few
CDR3nt: TGTGCCAGCAGTTACAGGGGGGGGGTCTACAATGAGCAGTTCTTC
CDR3aa: CASSYRGGVYNEQFF

len: 14
d_gene: NA
j_gene: TRBJ2-6
v_gene: TRBV6-1
abundance: NA
CDR3nt: TGTGCCAGCACCCCTCGCTCTGGGGCCAACGTCCTGACTTTC
CDR3aa: CASTPRSGANVLTF

len: 15
d_gene: TRBD1
j_gene: TRBJ1-3
v_gene: TRBV20-1
abundance: NA
CDR3nt: TGCAGTGCTAGAGACAGGCAGGGGGATGGAAACACCATATATTTT
CDR3aa: CSARDRQGDGNTIYF

len: 17
d_gene: TRBD2
j_gene: TRBJ2-1
v_gene: TRBV7-3
abundance: NA
CDR3nt: TGTGCCAGCAGCTACCGCGAGGGCGGGAGAGGCTACAATGAGCAGTTCTTC
CDR3aa: CASSYREGGRGYNEQFF

len: 17
d_gene: NA
j_gene: TRBJ1-5
v_gene: TRBV27
abundance: NA
CDR3nt: TGTGCCAGCAACTTACGCGGGGGGCCACCGAGACATCAGCCCCAGCATTTT
CDR3aa: CASNLRGGPPRHQPQHF

len: 15
d_gene: NA
j_gene: TRBJ1-2
v_gene: TRBV27
abundance: few
CDR3nt: TGTGCCAGCAGTTTAAAAGGGTCGGCTAACTATGGCTACACCTTC
CDR3aa: CASSLKGSANYGYTF

len: 15
d_gene: TRBD1
j_gene: TRBJ1-2
v_gene: TRBV20-1
abundance: NA
CDR3nt: TGCAGTGCTAGAGATCGACGACAGGGTCGGAATGGCTACACCTTC
CDR3aa: CSARDRRQGRNGYTF

len: 15
d_gene: NA
j_gene: TRBJ1-2
v_gene: TRBV20-1
abundance: few
CDR3nt: TGCAGTGCGGAGTACCAGCGGACAGCCAACTATGGCTACACCTTC
CDR3aa: CSAEYQRTANYGYTF

len: 13
d_gene: NA
j_gene: TRBJ1-1
v_gene: TRBV2
abundance: NA
CDR3nt: TGTGCCAGCAGTACGAGTTTGAACACTGAAGCTTTCTTT
CDR3aa: CASSTSLNTEAFF

len: 17
d_gene: TRBD1
j_gene: TRBJ1-5
v_gene: TRBV6-2/TRBV6-3
abundance: NA
CDR3nt: TGTGCCAGCAGTTATCCTTTTAAGGGGGCGTCAGGACAGCCCCAGCATTTT
CDR3aa: CASSYPFKGASGQPQHF

len: 14
d_gene: TRBD1
j_gene: TRBJ1-2
v_gene: TRBV7-2
abundance: few
CDR3nt: TGTGCCAGCAGTCGTGACAGGGAGGGCTATGGCTACACCTTC
CDR3aa: CASSRDREGYGYTF

len: 14
d_gene: NA
j_gene: TRBJ2-3
v_gene: TRBV27
abundance: few
CDR3nt: TGTGCCAGCAGTTTATGGCAGTCGGGAGATACGCAGTATTTT
CDR3aa: CASSLWQSGDTQYF

len: 15
d_gene: NA
j_gene: TRBJ2-3
v_gene: TRBV6-1
abundance: NA
CDR3nt: TGTGCCAGCAGTGAAGCATGGGGGGCCACAGATACGCAGTATTTT
CDR3aa: CASSEAWGATDTQYF

len: 14
d_gene: NA
j_gene: TRBJ2-5
v_gene: TRBV6-1
abundance: once
CDR3nt: TGTGCCCGCAGTGTTGGGACGGCGCAAGAGACCCAGTACTTC
CDR3aa: CARSVGTAQETQYF

len: 14
d_gene: TRBD2
j_gene: TRBJ2-7
v_gene: TRBV28
abundance: NA
CDR3nt: TGTGCCAGCAGTGACTCCGGGACTAGCCATAAGCAGTACTTC
CDR3aa: CASSDSGTSHKQYF

len: 12
d_gene: TRBD2
j_gene: TRBJ2-1
v_gene: TRBV7-9
abundance: NA
CDR3nt: TGTGCCAGCAGCTTAGGGGTAGGGAGGGGGTTCTTC
CDR3aa: CASSLGVGRGFF

len: 16
d_gene: TRBD2
j_gene: TRBJ2-7
v_gene: TRBV6-1
abundance: few
CDR3nt: TGTGCCTGCCACCCCAGGCTAGCGGGAGATCGCTACGAGCAGTACTTC
CDR3aa: CACHPRLAGDRYEQYF

len: 16
d_gene: TRBD1
j_gene: TRBJ1-5
v_gene: TRBV28
abundance: once
CDR3nt: TGTGCCAGCAGTTTAGGGACAGGATCTAGCAATCAGCCCCAGCATTTT
CDR3aa: CASSLGTGSSNQPQHF

len: 16
d_gene: TRBD1
j_gene: TRBJ2-3
v_gene: TRBV7-3
abundance: NA
CDR3nt: TGTGCCAGCAGCTTAGCGGCAGGGGGCTCAGCAGATACGCAGTATTTT
CDR3aa: CASSLAAGGSADTQYF

len: 15
d_gene: NA
j_gene: TRBJ1-2
v_gene: TRBV28
abundance: NA
CDR3nt: TGTGCCAGCAGTCGCCCCCGACAGGCTAACTATGGCTACACCTTC
CDR3aa: CASSRPRQANYGYTF

len: 16
d_gene: NA
j_gene: TRBJ2-5
v_gene: TRBV2
abundance: NA
CDR3nt: TGTGCCAGCAGTGACTGGGTAGCGGAGACCCAAGAGACCCAGTACTTC
CDR3aa: CASSDWVAETQETQYF

len: 14
d_gene: NA
j_gene: TRBJ2-2
v_gene: TRBV7-2
abundance: few
CDR3nt: TGTGCCAGCAGCCAGTTGCCGAACACCGGGGAGCTGTTTTTT
CDR3aa: CASSQLPNTGELFF

len: 15
d_gene: NA
j_gene: TRBJ2-4
v_gene: TRBV20-1
abundance: NA
CDR3nt: TGCAGTGCAACTACTAGCTTTGAGTTAGACATTACTCAGTACTTC
CDR3aa: CSATTSFELDITQYF